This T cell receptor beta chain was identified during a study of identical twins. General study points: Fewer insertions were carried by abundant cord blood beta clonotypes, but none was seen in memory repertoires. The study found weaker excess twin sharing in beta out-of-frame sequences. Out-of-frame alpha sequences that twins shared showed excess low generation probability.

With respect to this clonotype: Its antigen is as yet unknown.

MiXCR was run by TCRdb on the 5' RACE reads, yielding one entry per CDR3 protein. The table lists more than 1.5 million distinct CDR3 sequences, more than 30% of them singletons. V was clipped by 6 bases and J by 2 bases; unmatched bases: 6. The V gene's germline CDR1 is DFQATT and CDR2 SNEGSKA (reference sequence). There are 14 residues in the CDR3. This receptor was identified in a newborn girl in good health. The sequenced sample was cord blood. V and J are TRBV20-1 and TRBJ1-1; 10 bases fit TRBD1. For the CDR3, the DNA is TGCAGTGCAGGGACAGGGGCCATAAACACTGAAGCTTTCTTT. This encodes CSAGTGAINTEAFF.